One sample yielded the 3 T cell receptor beta chains listed below, sequenced in a study of CD4 and CD8 cells across lung adenocarcinoma regions. TCRdb re-analysed the PCR reads in MiXCR, keeping a single row per CDR3 protein. Found here are roughly 24,000 distinct CDR3 sequences, around 52% of them singletons; the top ten hold roughly a fifth. Sequencing was carried out using CD4+ T cells from the center of a lung tumor. These receptors originate from a male donor with lung adenocarcinoma. The CD4 and CD8 labels of this study may be unreliable.

A remark on this clonotype: One junction end does not reproduce the germline sequence, and a read error may be involved. V usage is TRBV6-1 and J usage is TRBJ2-4, with 7 bases identical to TRBD1. The CDR3 loop spans 13 amino acids. Germline V gene sequence: CDR1 MNHNS, CDR2 SASEGT. The CDR3 loop reads CASSDTGVGIQLF. The CDR3 nucleotides are TGTGCCAGCAGCGATACAGGGGTGGGCATTCAGTTATTC.

The chain carries TRBV6-1 and TRBJ2-1, with 9 positions matching TRBD1. The CDR3 is 17 amino acids. Germline V gene data show CDR1 as MNHNS and CDR2 as SASEGT. V trimming: 4 bases; J trimming: 6 bases; junction bases outside the gene matches: 13. The CDR3 loop is CASSGRPGQGIRNEQFF. Here the CDR3 DNA reads TGTGCCAGCAGTGGCCGGCCGGGACAGGGAATTCGCAATGAGCAGTTCTTC.

As regards this clonotype: Relative to the germline gene, one junction end is altered; a read error may explain this. This chain connects TRBV6-5 to TRBJ2-1; D perhaps matches TRBD2 (6 bases). From germline, CDR1 is MNHEY and CDR2 SVGAGI. This CDR3 spans 13 amino acids. CDR3 sequence: CASSWGLYGELFF. The CDR3 DNA is TGTGCCAGCAGTTGGGGACTCTACGGGGAGCTGTTTTTC.